The 18 T cell receptor beta chains reported below all come from one sample, sequenced in a study of T cells in Graves' hyperthyroidism and ophthalmopathy. Amplification of TCR beta CDR3 regions was performed using RNA transcripts as template. Initially, a first-round RT-PCR of the TCR CDR3 employed the HTBI primer set. TCRdb processed the multiplex PCR reads anew with MiXCR; each CDR3 protein has one entry. Here the sample spans fewer than 450,000 distinct CDR3 sequences, roughly 15% being singletons. Source material: blood. The receptor set was obtained from a woman in her 30s with Graves' hyperthyroidism that later progressed to Graves' ophthalmopathy.

For this clonotype: The germline gene is not matched at one end of the junction; a read error may be the cause. CDR3 sequence (DNA): TGCAGTGCTTCCCGACTCGACAGGGGCGCAAACAGTGAGCAGCTCTTC. Translated: CSASRLDRGANSEQLF. This chain joins TRBV20-1 and TRBJ2-1; 8 bases are a match to TRBD1. CDR1 and CDR2 (germline): DFQATT, SNEGSKA (reference sequence). The CDR3 consists of 16 residues.

This clonotype has just a few counts. The rearrangement uses TRBV27 and TRBJ2-7, with D hard to call. This CDR3 is 15 amino acids long. Trimming cost V 0 bases and J 6 bases, with 15 bases left between them. Germline CDR1 reads MNHEY; CDR2 reads SMNVEV (reference sequence). The CDR3 nucleotides are TGTGCCAGCAGTTTATCGAGTGGGTCCGGTTTCGAGCAGTACTTC. The encoded protein is CASSLSSGSGFEQYF.

The V gene is TRBV3-1, the J gene TRBJ2-4, with 11 bases aligning to TRBD2. Germline V lookup: CDR1 LGHDT, CDR2 YNNKEL (reference sequence). V was clipped by 1 base and J by 4 bases; unmatched bases: 3. This CDR3 spans 16 amino acids. The CDR3 DNA reads TGTGCCAGCAGCCAAGGACTAGCGGGGAGTAAAAACATTCAGTACTTC. Its protein product is CASSQGLAGSKNIQYF.

This clonotype was observed many times. The chain has TRBV28 and TRBJ2-3; 7 bases are shared with TRBD2. The ends lost 3 bases at V and 9 bases at J; junction bases unmatched: 12. Per germline, CDR1 MDHEN and CDR2 SYDVKM. The CDR3 length is 15 residues. CDR3 sequence: CASSLGGSTLGTQYF. The CDR3 nucleotides read TGTGCCAGCAGTTTGGGCGGGAGTACCTTAGGGACGCAGTATTTT.

This clonotype has only a few counts. The rearrangement links TRBV6-5 to TRBJ1-2, with D uncertain. V lost 2 bases, J lost 2 bases, and 15 bases lay in between. This CDR3 comprises 16 residues. In germline, CDR1 is MNHEY, CDR2 SVGAGI. The CDR3 protein is CASSYTRTGHNYGYTF. The CDR3 DNA sequence: TGTGCCAGCAGTTACACCCGGACCGGTCACAACTATGGCTACACCTTC.

As regards this clonotype: The junction and the germline gene differ at one end; a read error may be behind it. V and J are TRBV27 and TRBJ2-7; TRBD1 matches 7 bases. Germline lookup yields CDR1 MNHEY and CDR2 SMNVEV (reference sequence). CDR3 size: 15 residues. CDR3 nucleotides: TGTGCCAGCAGAGAACAGGGGATTTTCCACTACGAGCAGCACTTC. Translating gives CASREQGIFHYEQHF.

This clonotype was counted at least ten times. The chain couples TRBV27 to TRBJ1-6; 10 bases agree with TRBD1. Unmatched junction bases numbered 5, after V lost 5 bases and J lost 4 bases. Germline V gene data show CDR1 as MNHEY and CDR2 as SMNVEV (reference sequence). The CDR3 is 16 amino acids. CDR3 residues: CASSPRTGGYNSPLHF. CDR3 DNA sequence: TGTGCCAGCAGTCCGCGGACAGGGGGTTATAATTCACCCCTCCACTTT.

V usage is TRBV30 and J usage is TRBJ2-1; D call uncertain. With 5 bases removed from V and 0 bases from J, the gap between germline ends came to 8 bases. Per the germline V gene, CDR1 is GTSNPN and CDR2 is SVGIG (reference sequence). CDR3 length equals 13 residues. The CDR3 DNA reads TGTGCCTGGGAAGTCCGCTCCTACAATGAGCAGTTCTTC. It translates to CAWEVRSYNEQFF. Based on the CDR3 plus reference TRBV30 and TRBJ2-1, the full variable domain is SQTIHQWPATLVQPVGSPLSLECTVEGTSNPNLYWYRQAAGRGLQLLFYSVGIGQISSEVPQNLSASRPQDRQFILSSKKLLLSDSGFYLCAWEVRSYNEQFFGPGTRLTVL.

The chain combines TRBV28 with TRBJ1-5; 8 bases are shared with TRBD1. After removal of 8 bases from V and 6 bases from J, the junction contained 15 bases not matched to a gene. Germline loops: CDR1 MDHEN, CDR2 SYDVKM. CDR3 size: 16 residues. For the CDR3, the DNA is TGTGCCAGCTGCCCAGGGGGCTCGATTTATGGTCAGCCCCAGCATTTT. It is translated as CASCPGGSIYGQPQHF.

This clonotype was recorded a few times. This sequence may be a read error, since a much larger clone differs from it by one base. The gene calls are TRBV27 and TRBJ1-4; the match to TRBD1 covers 7 bases. This CDR3 has 19 amino acids. Germline values: CDR1 MNHEY, CDR2 SMNVEV (reference sequence). J gave up 7 bases and V 6 bases, and 23 bases lay outside the gene matches. In DNA form, the CDR3 reads TGTGCCAGCAGGAAGGGGACCGGGACAGAAAGGGTGCATGGTGAAAAACTGTTTTTT. Protein: CASRKGTGTERVHGEKLFF. Variable domain in full (rest from reference TRBV27 and TRBJ1-4): EAQVTQNPRYLITVTGKKLTVTCSQNMNHEYMSWYRQDPGLGLRQIYYSMNVEVTDKGDVPEGYKVSRKEKRNFPLILESPSPNQTSLYFCASRKGTGTERVHGEKLFFGSGTQLSVL.

This clonotype was detected only a few times. The chain recombines TRBV3-1 with TRBJ2-4; perhaps TRBD1 as D (5 bases). Trimming pared 0 bases from V and 9 bases from J, leaving 15 bases between. The length of the CDR3 is 15 residues. CDR1 is LGHDT, CDR2 YNNKEL, per germline (reference sequence). CDR3 sequence reads: CASSQDHRYDIIQYF. The CDR3 DNA reads as TGTGCCAGCAGCCAAGATCACAGGTACGACATCATTCAGTACTTC.

As concerns this clonotype: No conserved phenylalanine or tryptophan ends this CDR3, so it is likely a read error. This chain joins TRBV10-2 and TRBJ1-1; D possibly corresponds to TRBD1 (6 bases). This CDR3 spans 13 amino acids. The V and J ends lost 3 bases and 4 bases respectively, with 9 bases between them. Looked up from germline, CDR1 is WSHSY and CDR2 is SAAADI. CDR3 sequence reads: CASSEGGGTEAFY. CDR3 bases: TGCGCCAGCAGTGAAGGAGGGGGCACTGAAGCTTTCTAT.

This rearrangement joins TRBV20-1 to TRBJ1-3, with D maybe TRBD1 (5 bases). The CDR3 is made up of 14 amino acids. Per germline, CDR1 DFQATT and CDR2 SNEGSKA (reference sequence). V was trimmed by 4 bases and J by 6 bases, leaving 16 bases between them. The CDR3 is CSATPPGLTNTIYF. CDR3 bases: TGCAGTGCTACCCCCCCAGGGTTGACAAACACCATATATTTT.

This clonotype appeared many times. The chain has TRBV30 and TRBJ1-1; no reliable D call. Germline assignment: CDR1 GTSNPN and CDR2 SVGIG (reference sequence). The CDR3 covers 13 residues. Deletions cut 1 base from V and 0 bases from J, with 6 bases between. The CDR3 nucleotides read TGTGCCTGGAGTGGGAATATGAACACTGAAGCTTTCTTT. Residues: CAWSGNMNTEAFF.

This clonotype was picked up many times. V and J are TRBV7-9 and TRBJ2-3; 14 positions agree with TRBD2. The V gene's germline CDR1 is SEHNR and CDR2 FQNEAQ (reference sequence). This CDR3 is built from 18 residues. Trimming took 2 bases from V and 2 from J; bases not matched to a gene: 6. In nucleotides, the CDR3 is TGTGCCAGCAGCTTACGGACTAGCGGGAGGTCCTACACAGATACGCAGTATTTT. Translation: CASSLRTSGRSYTDTQYF. The full variable domain, its missing parts supplied by reference TRBV7-9 and TRBJ2-3, is DTGVSQNPRHKITKRGQNVTFRCDPISEHNRLYWYRQTLGQGPEFLTYFQNEAQLEKSRLLSDRFSAERPKGSFSTLEIQRTEQGDSAMYLCASSLRTSGRSYTDTQYFGPGTRLTVL.

This clonotype showed up many times. This chain links TRBV27 with TRBJ1-2; unclear D gene. This CDR3 comprises 15 residues. The V end was cut by 6 bases, the J end by 2 bases, with 16 bases between. The germline gives CDR1 MNHEY, CDR2 SMNVEV (reference sequence). This CDR3 reads CASRPGTKGNYGYTF. Written as DNA, the CDR3 is TGTGCCAGCAGGCCGGGCACAAAAGGGAACTATGGCTACACCTTC.

Comments on this clonotype: This could be a read error, since a much larger clone is one nucleotide away. The rearrangement links TRBV19 to TRBJ1-6, with D perhaps matching TRBD1 (5 bases). CDR3 length: 13 residues. The germline V gene has CDR1 LNHDA and CDR2 SQIVND (reference sequence). V lost 8 bases and J 10 bases, leaving 15 bases between the germline ends. CDR3 coding DNA: TGTGCCAGTGGTGCGGGGCTCCGATCACCCCTCCACTTT. Protein sequence: CASGAGLRSPLHF.

This clonotype was counted at least ten times. This sequence joins TRBV6-2 or TRBV6-3 and TRBJ2-1, with 8 bases that match TRBD2. Germline-derived CDR1 and CDR2 are MNHEY and SVGEGT. Trimming cost V 2 bases and J 7 bases; bases outside gene matches: 7. This CDR3 is built from 15 residues. As DNA, the CDR3 is TGTGCCAGCAGTTACGACGGGAGGGTGAAGAATGAGCAGTTCTTC. As protein: CASSYDGRVKNEQFF.